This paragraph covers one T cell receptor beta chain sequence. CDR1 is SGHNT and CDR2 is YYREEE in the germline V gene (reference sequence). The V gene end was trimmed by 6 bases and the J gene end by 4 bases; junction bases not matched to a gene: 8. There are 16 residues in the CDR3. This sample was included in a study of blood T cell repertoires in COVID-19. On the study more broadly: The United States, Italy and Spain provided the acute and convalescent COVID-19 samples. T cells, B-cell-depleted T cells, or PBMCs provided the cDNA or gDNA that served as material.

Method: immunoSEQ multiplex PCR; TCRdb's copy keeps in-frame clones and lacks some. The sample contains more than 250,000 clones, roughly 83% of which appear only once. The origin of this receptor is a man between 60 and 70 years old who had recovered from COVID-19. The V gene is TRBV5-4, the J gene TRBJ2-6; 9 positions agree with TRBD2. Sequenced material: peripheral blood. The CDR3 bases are TGTGCCAGCACCCGCGGGGGGGCGCGAGGGGCCAACGTCCTGACTTTC. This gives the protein CASTRGGARGANVLTF.